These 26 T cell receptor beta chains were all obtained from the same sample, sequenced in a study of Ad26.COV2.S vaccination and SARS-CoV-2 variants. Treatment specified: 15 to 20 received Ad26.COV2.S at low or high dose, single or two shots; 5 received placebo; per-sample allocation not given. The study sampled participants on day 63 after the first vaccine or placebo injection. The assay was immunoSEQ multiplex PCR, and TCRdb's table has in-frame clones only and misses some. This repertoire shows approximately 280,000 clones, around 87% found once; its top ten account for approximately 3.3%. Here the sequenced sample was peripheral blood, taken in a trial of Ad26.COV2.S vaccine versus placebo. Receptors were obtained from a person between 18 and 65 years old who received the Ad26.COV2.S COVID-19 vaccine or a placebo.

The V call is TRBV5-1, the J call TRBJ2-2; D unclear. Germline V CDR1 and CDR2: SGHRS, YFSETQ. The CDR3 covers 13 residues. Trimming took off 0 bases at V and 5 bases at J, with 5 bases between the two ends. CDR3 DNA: TGCGCCAGCAGCTTGGGTGCAACCGGGGAGCTGTTTTTT. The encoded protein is CASSLGATGELFF. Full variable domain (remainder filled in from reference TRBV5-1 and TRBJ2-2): KAGVTQTPRYLIKTRGQQVTLSCSPISGHRSVSWYQQTPGQGLQFLFEYFSETQRNKGNFPGRFSGRQFSNSRSEMNVSTLELGDSALYLCASSLGATGELFFGEGSRLTVL.

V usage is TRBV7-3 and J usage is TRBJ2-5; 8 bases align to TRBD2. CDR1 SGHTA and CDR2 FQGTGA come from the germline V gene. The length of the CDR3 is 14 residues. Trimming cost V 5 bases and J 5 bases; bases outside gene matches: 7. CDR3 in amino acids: CASSPGGSRETQYF. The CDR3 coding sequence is TGTGCCAGCAGCCCGGGGGGGTCAAGGGAGACCCAGTACTTC.

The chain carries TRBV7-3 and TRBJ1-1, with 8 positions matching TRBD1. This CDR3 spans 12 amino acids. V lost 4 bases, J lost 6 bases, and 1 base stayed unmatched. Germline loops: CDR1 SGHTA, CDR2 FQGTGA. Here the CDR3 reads CASSSQGAEAFF. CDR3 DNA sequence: TGTGCCAGCAGCTCACAGGGGGCTGAAGCTTTCTTT.

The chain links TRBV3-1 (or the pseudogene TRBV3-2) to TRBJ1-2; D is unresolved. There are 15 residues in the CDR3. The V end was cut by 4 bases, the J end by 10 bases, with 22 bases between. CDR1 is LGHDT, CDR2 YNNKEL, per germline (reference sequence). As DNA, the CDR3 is TGTGCCAGCAGCCCCCTAGGAGGGCACTTTCGTGACTACACCTTC. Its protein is CASSPLGGHFRDYTF.

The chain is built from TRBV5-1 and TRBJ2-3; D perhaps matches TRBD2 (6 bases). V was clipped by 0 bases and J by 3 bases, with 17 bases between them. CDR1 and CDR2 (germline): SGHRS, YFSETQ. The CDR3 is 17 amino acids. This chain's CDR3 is CASSLGGGGEGTDTQYF. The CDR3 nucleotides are TGCGCCAGCAGCTTGGGAGGCGGCGGGGAAGGGACAGATACGCAGTATTTT. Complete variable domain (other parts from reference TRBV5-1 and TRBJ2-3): KAGVTQTPRYLIKTRGQQVTLSCSPISGHRSVSWYQQTPGQGLQFLFEYFSETQRNKGNFPGRFSGRQFSNSRSEMNVSTLELGDSALYLCASSLGGGGEGTDTQYFGPGTRLTVL.

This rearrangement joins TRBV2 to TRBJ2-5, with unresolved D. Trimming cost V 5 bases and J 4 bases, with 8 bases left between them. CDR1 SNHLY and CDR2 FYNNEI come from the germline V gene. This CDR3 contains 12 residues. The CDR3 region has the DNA TGTGCCAGCAGTACCCCGGGAGAGACCCAGTACTTC. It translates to CASSTPGETQYF.

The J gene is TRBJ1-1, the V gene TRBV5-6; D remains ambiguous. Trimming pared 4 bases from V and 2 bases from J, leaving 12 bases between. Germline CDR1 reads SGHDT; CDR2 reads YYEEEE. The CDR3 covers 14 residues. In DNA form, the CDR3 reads TGTGCCAGCAGCCCAGGCCCGGTCAACACTGAAGCTTTCTTT. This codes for CASSPGPVNTEAFF.

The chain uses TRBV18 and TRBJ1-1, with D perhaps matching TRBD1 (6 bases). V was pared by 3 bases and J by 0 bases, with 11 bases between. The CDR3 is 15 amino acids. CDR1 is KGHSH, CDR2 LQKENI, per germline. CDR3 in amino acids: CASSPRGQLNTEAFF. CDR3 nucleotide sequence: TGTGCCAGCTCACCCAGGGGACAACTGAACACTGAAGCTTTCTTT.

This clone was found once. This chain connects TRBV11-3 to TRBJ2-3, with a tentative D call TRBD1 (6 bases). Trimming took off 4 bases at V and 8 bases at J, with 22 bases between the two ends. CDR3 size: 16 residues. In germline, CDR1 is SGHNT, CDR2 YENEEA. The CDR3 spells CASSSRATGPDATQYF. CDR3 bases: TGTGCCAGCAGCTCCAGGGCCACAGGGCCCGATGCTACGCAGTATTTT. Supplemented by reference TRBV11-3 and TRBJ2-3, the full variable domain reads EAGVVQSPRYKIIEKKQPVAFWCNPISGHNTLYWYLQNLGQGPELLIRYENEEAVDDSQLPKDRFSAERLKGVDSTLKIQPAELGDSAVYLCASSSRATGPDATQYFGPGTRLTVL.

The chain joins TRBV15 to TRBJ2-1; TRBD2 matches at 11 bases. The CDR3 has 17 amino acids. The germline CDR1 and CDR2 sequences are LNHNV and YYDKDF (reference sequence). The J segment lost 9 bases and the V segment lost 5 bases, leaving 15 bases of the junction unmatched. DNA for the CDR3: TGTGCCACCAGCGCCGCCCGTTTAGCGGGGGGGCCGGGTGAGCAGTTCTTC. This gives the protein CATSAARLAGGPGEQFF.

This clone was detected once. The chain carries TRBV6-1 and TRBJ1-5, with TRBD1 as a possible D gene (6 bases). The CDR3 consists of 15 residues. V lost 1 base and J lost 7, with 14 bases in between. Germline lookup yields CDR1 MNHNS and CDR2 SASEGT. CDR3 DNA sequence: TGTGCCAGCAGTGAAGGCGGGGGGCAGGGACAGCCCCAGCATTTT. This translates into CASSEGGGQGQPQHF.

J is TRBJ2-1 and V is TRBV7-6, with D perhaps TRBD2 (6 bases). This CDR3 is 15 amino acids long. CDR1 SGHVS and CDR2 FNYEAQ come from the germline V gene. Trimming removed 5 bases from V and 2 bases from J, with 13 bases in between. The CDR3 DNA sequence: TGTGCCAGCAGCCCACGGGGGTTGACCTACAATGAGCAGTTCTTC. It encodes CASSPRGLTYNEQFF. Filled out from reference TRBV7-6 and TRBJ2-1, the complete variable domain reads GAGVSQSPRYKVTKRGQDVALRCDPISGHVSLYWYRQALGQGPEFLTYFNYEAQQDKSGLPNDRFSAERPEGSISTLTIQRTEQRDSAMYRCASSPRGLTYNEQFFGPGTRLTVL.

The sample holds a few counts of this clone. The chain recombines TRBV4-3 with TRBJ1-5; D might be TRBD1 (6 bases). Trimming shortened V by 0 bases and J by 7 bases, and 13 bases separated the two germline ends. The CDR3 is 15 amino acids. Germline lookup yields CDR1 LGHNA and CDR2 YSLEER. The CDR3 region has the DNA TGCGCCAGCAGCCAAGATCCTACAGGGCGCCAGCCCCAGCATTTT. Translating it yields CASSQDPTGRQPQHF.

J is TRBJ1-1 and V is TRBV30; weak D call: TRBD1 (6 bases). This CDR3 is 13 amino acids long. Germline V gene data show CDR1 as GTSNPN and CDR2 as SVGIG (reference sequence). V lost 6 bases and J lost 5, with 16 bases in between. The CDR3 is CACRYATGTEAFF. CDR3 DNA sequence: TGTGCCTGCCGATATGCTACAGGGACTGAAGCTTTCTTT.

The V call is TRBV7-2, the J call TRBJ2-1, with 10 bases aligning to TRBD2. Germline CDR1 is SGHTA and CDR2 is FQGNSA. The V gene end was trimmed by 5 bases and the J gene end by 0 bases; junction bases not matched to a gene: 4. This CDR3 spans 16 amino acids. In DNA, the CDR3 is TGTGCCAGCAGCCCTAGCGGGAGCCGCTCCTACAATGAGCAGTTCTTC. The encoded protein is CASSPSGSRSYNEQFF.

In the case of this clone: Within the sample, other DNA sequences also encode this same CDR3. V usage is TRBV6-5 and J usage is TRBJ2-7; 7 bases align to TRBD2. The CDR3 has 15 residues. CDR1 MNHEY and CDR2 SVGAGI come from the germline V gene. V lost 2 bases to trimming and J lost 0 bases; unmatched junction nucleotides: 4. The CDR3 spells CASSYGLADSYEQYF. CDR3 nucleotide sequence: TGTGCCAGCAGTTACGGGCTAGCGGACTCCTACGAGCAGTACTTC.

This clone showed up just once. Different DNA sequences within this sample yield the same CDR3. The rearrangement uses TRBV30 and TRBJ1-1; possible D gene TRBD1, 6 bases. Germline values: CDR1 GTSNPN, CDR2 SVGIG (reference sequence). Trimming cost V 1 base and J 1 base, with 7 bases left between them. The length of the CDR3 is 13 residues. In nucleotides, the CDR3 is TGTGCCTGGAGTGCGGACAGGAACACTGAAGCTTTCTTT. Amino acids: CAWSADRNTEAFF.

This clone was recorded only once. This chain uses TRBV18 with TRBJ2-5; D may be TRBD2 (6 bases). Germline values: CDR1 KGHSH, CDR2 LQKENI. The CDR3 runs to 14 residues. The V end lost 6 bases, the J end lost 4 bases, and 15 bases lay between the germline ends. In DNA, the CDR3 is TGTGCCAGCTCCTGGGTTCGCGGGGCAGAGACCCAGTACTTC. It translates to CASSWVRGAETQYF.

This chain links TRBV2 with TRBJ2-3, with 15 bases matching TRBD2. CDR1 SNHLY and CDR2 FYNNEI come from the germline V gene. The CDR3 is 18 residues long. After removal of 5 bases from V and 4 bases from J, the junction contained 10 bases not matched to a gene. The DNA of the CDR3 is TGTGCCAGCAGTCGGGGACTAGCGGGAGGTACGTCGGCAGATACGCAGTATTTT. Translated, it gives CASSRGLAGGTSADTQYF. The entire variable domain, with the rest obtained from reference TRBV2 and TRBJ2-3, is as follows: EPEVTQTPSHQVTQMGQEVILRCVPISNHLYFYWYRQILGQKVEFLVSFYNNEISEKSEIFDDQFSVERPDGSNFTLKIRSTKLEDSAMYFCASSRGLAGGTSADTQYFGPGTRLTVL.

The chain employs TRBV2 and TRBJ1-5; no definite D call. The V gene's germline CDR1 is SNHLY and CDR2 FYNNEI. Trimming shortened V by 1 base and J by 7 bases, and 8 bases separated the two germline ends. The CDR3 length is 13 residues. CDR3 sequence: CASSEGRVQPQHF. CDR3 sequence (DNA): TGTGCCAGCAGTGAAGGGAGGGTACAGCCCCAGCATTTT.

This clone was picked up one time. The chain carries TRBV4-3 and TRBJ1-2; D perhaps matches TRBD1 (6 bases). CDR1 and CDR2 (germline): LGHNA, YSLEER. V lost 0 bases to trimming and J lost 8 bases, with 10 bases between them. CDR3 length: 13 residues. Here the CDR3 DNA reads TGCGCCAGCAGCCAAGATCTAGGACAGGGCTACACCTTC. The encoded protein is CASSQDLGQGYTF.

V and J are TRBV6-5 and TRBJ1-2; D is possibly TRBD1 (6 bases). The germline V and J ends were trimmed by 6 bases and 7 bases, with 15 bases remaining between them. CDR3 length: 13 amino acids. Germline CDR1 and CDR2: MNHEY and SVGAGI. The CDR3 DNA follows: TGTGCCAGCAGACAGGGACAAGGGGGTGGCTACACCTTC. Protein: CASRQGQGGGYTF.

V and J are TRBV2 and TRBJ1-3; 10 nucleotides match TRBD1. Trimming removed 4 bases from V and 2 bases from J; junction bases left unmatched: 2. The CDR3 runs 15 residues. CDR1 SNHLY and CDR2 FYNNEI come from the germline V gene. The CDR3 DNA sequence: TGTGCCAGCAGTGGACAGGGGGCTGCTGGAAACACCATATATTTT. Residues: CASSGQGAAGNTIYF.

CDR3 nucleotides: TGTGCCAGCAGCCAAGAGAGGCGACTAGCGCGAGGGAGCTCCTACAATGAGCAGTTCTTC. It translates to CASSQERRLARGSSYNEQFF. V is TRBV3-1 (or the pseudogene TRBV3-2) and J is TRBJ2-1, with 8 bases matching TRBD2. The CDR3 extends over 20 amino acids. V lost 0 bases to trimming and J lost 0 bases; unmatched junction nucleotides: 13. The germline V gene has CDR1 LGHDT and CDR2 YNNKEL (reference sequence).

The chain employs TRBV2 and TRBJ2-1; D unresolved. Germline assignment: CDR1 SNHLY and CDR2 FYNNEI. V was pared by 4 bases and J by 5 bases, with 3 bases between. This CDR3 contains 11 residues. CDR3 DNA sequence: TGTGCCAGCAGTGGTGACAATGAGCAGTTCTTC. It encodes CASSGDNEQFF.

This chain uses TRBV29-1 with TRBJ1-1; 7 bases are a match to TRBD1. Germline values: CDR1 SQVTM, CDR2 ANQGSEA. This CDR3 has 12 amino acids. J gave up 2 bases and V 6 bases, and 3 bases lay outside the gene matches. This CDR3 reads CSVWDRNTEAFF. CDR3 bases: TGCAGCGTATGGGACAGAAACACTGAAGCTTTCTTT.